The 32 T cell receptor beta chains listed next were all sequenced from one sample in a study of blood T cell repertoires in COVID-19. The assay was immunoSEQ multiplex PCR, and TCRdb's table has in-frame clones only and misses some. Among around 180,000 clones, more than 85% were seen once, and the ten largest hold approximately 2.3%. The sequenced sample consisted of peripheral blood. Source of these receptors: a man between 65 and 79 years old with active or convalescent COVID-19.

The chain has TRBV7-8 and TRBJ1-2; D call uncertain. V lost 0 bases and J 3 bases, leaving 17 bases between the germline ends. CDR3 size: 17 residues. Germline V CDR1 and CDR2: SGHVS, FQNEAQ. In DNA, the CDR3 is TGTGCCAGCAGCTTAGCTACTTACAGAAACCTGTACTATGGCTACACCTTC. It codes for CASSLATYRNLYYGYTF.

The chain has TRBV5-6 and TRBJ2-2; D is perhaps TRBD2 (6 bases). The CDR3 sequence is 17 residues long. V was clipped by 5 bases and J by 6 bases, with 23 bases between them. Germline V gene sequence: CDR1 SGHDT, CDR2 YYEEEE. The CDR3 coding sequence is TGTGCCAGCAGTCTATTGGGGAGGACGGCCAGTTCCGGGGAGCTGTTTTTT. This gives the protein CASSLLGRTASSGELFF.

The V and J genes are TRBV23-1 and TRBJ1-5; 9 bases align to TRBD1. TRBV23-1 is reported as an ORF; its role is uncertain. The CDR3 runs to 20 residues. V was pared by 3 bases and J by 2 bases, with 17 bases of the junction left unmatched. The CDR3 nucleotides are TGCGCCAGCAGTCACAAAGGGACCACAAACAGGGGGCTCGGCAATCAGCCCCAGCATTTT. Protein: CASSHKGTTNRGLGNQPQHF.

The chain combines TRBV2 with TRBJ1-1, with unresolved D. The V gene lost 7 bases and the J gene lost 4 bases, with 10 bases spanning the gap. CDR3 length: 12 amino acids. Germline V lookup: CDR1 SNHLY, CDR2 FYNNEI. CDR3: CASIEGGTEAFF. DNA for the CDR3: TGTGCCAGCATAGAGGGTGGCACTGAAGCTTTCTTT.

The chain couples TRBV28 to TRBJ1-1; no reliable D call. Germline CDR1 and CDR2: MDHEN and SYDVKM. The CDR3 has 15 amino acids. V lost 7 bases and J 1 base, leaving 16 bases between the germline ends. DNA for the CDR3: TGTGCCAGCACCGACGTAAAACGGAGGAACACTGAAGCTTTCTTT. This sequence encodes CASTDVKRRNTEAFF.

In DNA, the CDR3 is TGTGCCAGCAGCTCGCGGACTAGCGGGGGGGCTGGAGATACGCAGTATTTT. Protein sequence: CASSSRTSGGAGDTQYF. The V and J genes are TRBV7-2 and TRBJ2-3, with 15 bases identical to TRBD2. Germline V gene data show CDR1 as SGHTA and CDR2 as FQGNSA. V was pared by 4 bases and J by 5 bases, with 7 bases of the junction left unmatched. The CDR3 is 17 residues long.

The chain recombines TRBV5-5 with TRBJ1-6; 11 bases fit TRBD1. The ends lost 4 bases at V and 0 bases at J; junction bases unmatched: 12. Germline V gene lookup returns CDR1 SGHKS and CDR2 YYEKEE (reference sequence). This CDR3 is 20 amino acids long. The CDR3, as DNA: TGTGCCAGCAGCACCACCGGGACAGGGGGGAAGAGCTCCTATAATTCACCCCTCCACTTT. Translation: CASSTTGTGGKSSYNSPLHF.

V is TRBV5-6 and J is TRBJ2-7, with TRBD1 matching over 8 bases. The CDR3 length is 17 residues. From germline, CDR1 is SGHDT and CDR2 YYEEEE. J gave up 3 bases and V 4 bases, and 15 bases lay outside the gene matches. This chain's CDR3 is CASSPARDRFVGYEQYF. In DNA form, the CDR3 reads TGTGCCAGCAGCCCCGCCCGGGACAGGTTTGTAGGCTACGAGCAGTACTTC.

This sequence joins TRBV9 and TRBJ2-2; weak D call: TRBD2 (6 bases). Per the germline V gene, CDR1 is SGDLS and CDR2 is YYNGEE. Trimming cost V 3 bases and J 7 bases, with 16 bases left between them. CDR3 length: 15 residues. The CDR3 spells CASSASGRDNGELFF. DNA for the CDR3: TGTGCCAGCAGCGCTTCCGGGCGGGATAACGGGGAGCTGTTTTTT. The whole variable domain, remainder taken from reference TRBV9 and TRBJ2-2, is DSGVTQTPKHLITATGQRVTLRCSPRSGDLSVYWYQQSLDQGLQFLIQYYNGEERAKGNILERFSAQQFPDLHSELNLSSLELGDSALYFCASSASGRDNGELFFGEGSRLTVL.

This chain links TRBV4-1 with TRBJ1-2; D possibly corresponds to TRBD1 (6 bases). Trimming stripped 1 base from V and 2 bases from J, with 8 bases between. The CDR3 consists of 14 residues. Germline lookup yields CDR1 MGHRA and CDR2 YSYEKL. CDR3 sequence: CASSQAQGNYGYTF. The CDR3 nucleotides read TGCGCCAGCAGCCAAGCACAGGGAAACTATGGCTACACCTTC.

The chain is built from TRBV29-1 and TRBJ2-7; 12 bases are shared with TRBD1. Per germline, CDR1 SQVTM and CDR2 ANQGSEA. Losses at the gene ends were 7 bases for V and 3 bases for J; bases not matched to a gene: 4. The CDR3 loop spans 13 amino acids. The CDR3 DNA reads TGCAGCGCTGGGACAGGGGGCCACTACGAGCAGTACTTC. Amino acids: CSAGTGGHYEQYF.

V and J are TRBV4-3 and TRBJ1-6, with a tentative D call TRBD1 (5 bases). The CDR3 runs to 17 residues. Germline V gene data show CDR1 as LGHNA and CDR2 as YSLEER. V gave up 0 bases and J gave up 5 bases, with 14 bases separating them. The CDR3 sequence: CASSQDLGGVNNSPLHF. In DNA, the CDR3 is TGCGCCAGCAGCCAAGATCTAGGAGGGGTTAATAATTCACCCCTCCACTTT.

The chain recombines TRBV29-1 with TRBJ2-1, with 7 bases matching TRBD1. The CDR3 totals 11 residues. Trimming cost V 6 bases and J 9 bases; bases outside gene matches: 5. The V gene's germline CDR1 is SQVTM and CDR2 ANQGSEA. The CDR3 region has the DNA TGCAGCGTCCGTAGGACAGGTGAGCAGTTCTTC. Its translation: CSVRRTGEQFF.

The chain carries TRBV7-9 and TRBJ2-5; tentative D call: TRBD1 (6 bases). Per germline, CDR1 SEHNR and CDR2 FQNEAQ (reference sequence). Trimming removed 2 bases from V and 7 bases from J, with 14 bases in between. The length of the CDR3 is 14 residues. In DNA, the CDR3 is TGTGCCAGCAGCTTAATGGGTAAAGGGGGGACCCAGTACTTC. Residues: CASSLMGKGGTQYF.

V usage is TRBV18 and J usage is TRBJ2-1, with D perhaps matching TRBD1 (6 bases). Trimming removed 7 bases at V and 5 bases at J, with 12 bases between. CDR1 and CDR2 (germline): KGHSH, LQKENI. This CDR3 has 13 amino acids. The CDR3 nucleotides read TGTGCCAGCTGGCAGGGGTCGCACAATGAGCAGTTCTTC. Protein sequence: CASWQGSHNEQFF.

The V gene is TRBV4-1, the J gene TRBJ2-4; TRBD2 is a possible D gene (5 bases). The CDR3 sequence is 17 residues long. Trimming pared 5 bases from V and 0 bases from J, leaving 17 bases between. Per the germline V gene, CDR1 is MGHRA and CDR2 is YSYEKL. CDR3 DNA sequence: TGCGCCAGCAGCAGAATTGAGGGTAGGCTAGCCAAAAACATTCAGTACTTC. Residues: CASSRIEGRLAKNIQYF.

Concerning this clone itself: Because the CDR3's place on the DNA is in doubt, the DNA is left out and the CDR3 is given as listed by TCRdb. The CDR3 protein is CASSSSRGPPYEQYF. This chain uses TRBV28 with TRBJ2-7; the listed D gene, TRBD2, was not tested against the DNA. Both ends counted, the CDR3 spans 15 residues. Germline-derived CDR1 and CDR2 are MDHEN and SYDVKM.

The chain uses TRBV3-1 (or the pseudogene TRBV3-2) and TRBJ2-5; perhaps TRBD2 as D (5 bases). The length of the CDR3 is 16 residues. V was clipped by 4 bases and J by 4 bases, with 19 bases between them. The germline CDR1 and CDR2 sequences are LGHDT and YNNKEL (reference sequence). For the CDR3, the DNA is TGTGCCAGCAGCCCCCACGGGATACCCGCTGGAGAGACCCAGTACTTC. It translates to CASSPHGIPAGETQYF.

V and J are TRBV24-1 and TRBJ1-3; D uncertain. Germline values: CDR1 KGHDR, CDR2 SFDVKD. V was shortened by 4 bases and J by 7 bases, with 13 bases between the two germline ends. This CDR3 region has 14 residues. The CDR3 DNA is TGTGCCACCAGTGACTCTCATACAGATAACACCATATATTTT. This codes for CATSDSHTDNTIYF.

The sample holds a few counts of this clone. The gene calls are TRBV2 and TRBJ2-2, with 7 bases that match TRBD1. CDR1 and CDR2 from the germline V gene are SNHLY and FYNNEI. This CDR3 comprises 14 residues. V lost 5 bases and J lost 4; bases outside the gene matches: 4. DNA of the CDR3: TGTGCCAGCAGTTCATCAGGGGGCACCGGGGAGCTGTTTTTT. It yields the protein CASSSSGGTGELFF.

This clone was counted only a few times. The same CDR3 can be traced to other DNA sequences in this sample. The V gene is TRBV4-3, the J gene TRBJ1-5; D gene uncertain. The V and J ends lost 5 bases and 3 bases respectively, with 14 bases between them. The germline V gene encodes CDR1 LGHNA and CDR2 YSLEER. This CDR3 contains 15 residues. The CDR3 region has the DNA TGCGCCAGCAGCAGCACGGTCGGTATCAATCAGCCCCAGCATTTT. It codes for CASSSTVGINQPQHF.

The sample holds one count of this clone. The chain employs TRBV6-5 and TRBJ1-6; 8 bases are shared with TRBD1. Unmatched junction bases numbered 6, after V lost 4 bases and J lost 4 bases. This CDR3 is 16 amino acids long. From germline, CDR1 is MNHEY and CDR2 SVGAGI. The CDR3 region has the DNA TGTGCCAGCAGTTTCGGACAGGGAAGTTATAATTCACCCCTCCACTTT. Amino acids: CASSFGQGSYNSPLHF.

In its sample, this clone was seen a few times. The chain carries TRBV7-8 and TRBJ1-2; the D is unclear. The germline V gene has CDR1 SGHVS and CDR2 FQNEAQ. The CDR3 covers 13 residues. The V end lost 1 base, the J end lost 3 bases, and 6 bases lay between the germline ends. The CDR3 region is CASSLGPDYGYTF. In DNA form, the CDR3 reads TGTGCCAGCAGCTTAGGGCCAGACTATGGCTACACCTTC.

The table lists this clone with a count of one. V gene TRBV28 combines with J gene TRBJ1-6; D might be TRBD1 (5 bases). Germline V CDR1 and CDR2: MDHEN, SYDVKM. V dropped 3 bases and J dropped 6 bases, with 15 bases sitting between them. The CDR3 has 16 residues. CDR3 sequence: CASSFLAGGANSPLHF. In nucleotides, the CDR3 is TGTGCCAGCAGTTTCCTCGCAGGCGGGGCTAATTCACCCCTCCACTTT.

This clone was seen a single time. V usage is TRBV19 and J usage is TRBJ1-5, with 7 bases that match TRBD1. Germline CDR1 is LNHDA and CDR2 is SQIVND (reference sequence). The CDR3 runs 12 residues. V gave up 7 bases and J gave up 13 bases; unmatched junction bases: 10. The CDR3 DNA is TGTGCCAGTAATTACAGGGGTACCCATCAGCATTTT. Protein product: CASNYRGTHQHF.

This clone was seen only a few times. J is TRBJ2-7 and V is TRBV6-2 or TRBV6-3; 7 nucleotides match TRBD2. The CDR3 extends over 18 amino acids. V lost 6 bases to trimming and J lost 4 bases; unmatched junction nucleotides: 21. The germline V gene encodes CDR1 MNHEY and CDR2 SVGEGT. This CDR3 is CASSLSGSNLGGVYEQYF. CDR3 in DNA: TGTGCCAGCAGCCTATCGGGATCTAATTTGGGAGGGGTGTACGAGCAGTACTTC.

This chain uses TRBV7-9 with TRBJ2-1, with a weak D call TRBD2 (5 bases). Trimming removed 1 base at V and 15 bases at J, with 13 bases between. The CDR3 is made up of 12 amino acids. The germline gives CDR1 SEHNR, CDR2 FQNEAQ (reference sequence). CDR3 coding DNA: TGTGCCAGCAGCTTAGGGACTCAATGGGGGTTCTTC. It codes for CASSLGTQWGFF. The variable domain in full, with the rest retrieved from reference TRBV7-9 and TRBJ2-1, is DTGVSQNPRHKITKRGQNVTFRCDPISEHNRLYWYRQTLGQGPEFLTYFQNEAQLEKSRLLSDRFSAERPKGSFSTLEIQRTEQGDSAMYLCASSLGTQWGFFGPGTRLTVL.

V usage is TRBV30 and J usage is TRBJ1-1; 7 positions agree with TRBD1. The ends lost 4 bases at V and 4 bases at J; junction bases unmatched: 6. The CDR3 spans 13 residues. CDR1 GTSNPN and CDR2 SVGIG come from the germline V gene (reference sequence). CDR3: CAWNPGGSTEAFF. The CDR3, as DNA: TGTGCCTGGAACCCAGGGGGTAGCACTGAAGCTTTCTTT. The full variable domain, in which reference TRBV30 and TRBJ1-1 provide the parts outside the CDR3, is SQTIHQWPATLVQPVGSPLSLECTVEGTSNPNLYWYRQAAGRGLQLLFYSVGIGQISSEVPQNLSASRPQDRQFILSSKKLLLSDSGFYLCAWNPGGSTEAFFGQGTRLTVV.

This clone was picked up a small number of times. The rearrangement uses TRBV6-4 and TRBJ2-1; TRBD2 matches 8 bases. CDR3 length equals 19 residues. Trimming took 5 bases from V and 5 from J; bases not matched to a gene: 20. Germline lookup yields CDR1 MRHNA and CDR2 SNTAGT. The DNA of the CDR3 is TGTGCCAGCAGTCGTCGGGAGGTAGCGGGAACAGTCGGGAACAATGAGCAGTTCTTC. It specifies CASSRREVAGTVGNNEQFF.

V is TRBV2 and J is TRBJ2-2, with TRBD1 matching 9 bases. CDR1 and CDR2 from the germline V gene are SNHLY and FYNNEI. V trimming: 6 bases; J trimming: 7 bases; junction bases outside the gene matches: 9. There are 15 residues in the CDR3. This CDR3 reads CASSPDRGAGGELFF. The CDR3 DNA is TGTGCCAGCAGCCCAGACAGGGGGGCCGGCGGGGAGCTGTTTTTT.

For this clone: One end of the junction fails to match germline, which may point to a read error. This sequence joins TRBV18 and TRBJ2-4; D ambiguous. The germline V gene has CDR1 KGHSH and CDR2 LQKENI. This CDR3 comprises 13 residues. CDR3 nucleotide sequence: TGTGCCAGCTCACCCTACGGTAAAAGCATTCAGTACTTC. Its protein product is CASSPYGKSIQYF.

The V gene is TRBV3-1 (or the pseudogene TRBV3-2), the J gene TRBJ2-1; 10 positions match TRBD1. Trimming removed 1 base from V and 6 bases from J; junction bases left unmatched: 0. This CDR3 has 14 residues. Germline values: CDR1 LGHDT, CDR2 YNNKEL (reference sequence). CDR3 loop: CASSQGTGGNEQFF. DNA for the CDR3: TGTGCCAGCAGCCAAGGGACAGGGGGCAATGAGCAGTTCTTC.